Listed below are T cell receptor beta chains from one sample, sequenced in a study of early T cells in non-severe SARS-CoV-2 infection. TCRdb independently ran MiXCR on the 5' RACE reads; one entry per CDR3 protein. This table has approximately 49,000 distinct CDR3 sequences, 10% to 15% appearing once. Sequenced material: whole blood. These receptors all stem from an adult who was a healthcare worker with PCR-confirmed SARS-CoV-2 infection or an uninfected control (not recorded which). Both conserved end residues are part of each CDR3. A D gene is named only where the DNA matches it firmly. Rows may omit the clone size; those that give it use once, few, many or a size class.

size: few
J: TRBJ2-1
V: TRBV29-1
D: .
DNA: TGCAGCGTTTTTGGAGGGCCCTCCTACAATGAGCAGTTCTTC
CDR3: CSVFGGPSYNEQFF

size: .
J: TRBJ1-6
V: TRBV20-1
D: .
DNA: TGCAGCATCAACCGGGGTTTCAGGGATTCACCCCTCCACTTT
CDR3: CSINRGFRDSPLHF

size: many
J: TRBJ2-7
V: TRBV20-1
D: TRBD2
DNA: TGCAGTGCTAGACTAGCGGGGGCCAAAATATCCTACGAGCAGTACTTC
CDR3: CSARLAGAKISYEQYF

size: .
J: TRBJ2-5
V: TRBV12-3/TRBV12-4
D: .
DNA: TGTGCCAGCAGTCCAGGGTCGCGAGAGACCCAGTACTTC
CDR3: CASSPGSRETQYF

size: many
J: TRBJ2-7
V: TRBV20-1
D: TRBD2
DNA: TGCAGTGCTAGACGTAGCGGGGGTTCCTACGAGCAGTACTTC
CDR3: CSARRSGGSYEQYF

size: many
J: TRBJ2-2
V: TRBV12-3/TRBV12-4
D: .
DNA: TGTGCCAGCATTTTTAGGTCTGCCCTTGGCACCGGGGAGCTGTTTTTT
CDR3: CASIFRSALGTGELFF

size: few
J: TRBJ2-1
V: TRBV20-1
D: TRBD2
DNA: TGCAGTGCTCGGGAGCGGGAGGGGAGGCAGTTCTTC
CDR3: CSAREREGRQFF

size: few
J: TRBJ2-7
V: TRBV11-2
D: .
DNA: TGTGCCAGCAGCCGGACCGGTCGGGGGAAACGCGAGTACGAGCAGTACTTC
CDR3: CASSRTGRGKREYEQYF

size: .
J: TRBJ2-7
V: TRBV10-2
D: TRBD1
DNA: TGCGCCAGCAGTGAGTCTGGACAGGGGCCTTCGGCCGAGCAGTACTTC
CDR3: CASSESGQGPSAEQYF

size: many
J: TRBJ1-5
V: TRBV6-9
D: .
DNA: TGTGCCAGCATCAATCAGCCCCAGCATTTT
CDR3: CASINQPQHF

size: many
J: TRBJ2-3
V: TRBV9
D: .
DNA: TGTGCCAGCAGCGTAGTGACCAGCACAGATACGCAGTATTTT
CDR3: CASSVVTSTDTQYF

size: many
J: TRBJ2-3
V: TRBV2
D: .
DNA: TGTGCCAGCAGTGATGGAGGGGCAGATACGCAGTATTTT
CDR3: CASSDGGADTQYF

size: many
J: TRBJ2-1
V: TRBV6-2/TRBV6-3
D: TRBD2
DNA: TGTGCCAGCAAGGCTAGCGGGACTTACAATGAGCAGTTCTTC
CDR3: CASKASGTYNEQFF

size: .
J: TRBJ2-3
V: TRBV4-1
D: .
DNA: TGCGCCAGCAGCCAAGATCGGAACACAGATACGCAGTATTTT
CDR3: CASSQDRNTDTQYF

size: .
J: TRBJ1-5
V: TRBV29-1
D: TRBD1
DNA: TGCAGCGTTACCCTCCGACAGGGAATGGGGAATCAGCCCCAGCATTTT
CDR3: CSVTLRQGMGNQPQHF

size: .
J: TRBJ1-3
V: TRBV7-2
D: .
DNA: TGTGCCACGACCTCTGGAAACACCATATATTTT
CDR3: CATTSGNTIYF

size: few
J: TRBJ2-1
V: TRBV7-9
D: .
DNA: TGTGCCAGCAGCTTCGTGGAGGGAAGCTACAATGAGCAGTTCTTC
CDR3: CASSFVEGSYNEQFF

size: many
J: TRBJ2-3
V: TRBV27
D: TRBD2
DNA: TGTGCCAGCGGGGCAGGTTTAGCGGGGAGCACAGATACGCAGTATTTT
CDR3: CASGAGLAGSTDTQYF

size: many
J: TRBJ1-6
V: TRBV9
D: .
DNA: TGTGCCAGCAGCGTAGCGGGGGGAAATTCACCCCTCCACTTT
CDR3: CASSVAGGNSPLHF

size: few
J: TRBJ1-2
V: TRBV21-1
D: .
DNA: TGTGCCAGCAGCCCATCGGGACAGGACCATGGCTACACCTTC
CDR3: CASSPSGQDHGYTF

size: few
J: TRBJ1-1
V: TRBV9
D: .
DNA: TGTGCCAGCAGCTCGGACCTACTGGCCACTGAAGCTTTCTTT
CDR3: CASSSDLLATEAFF

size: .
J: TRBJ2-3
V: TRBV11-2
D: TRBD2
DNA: TGTGCCAGCAGCTTACGGGTCCTAGCGGGAGGGCGGACAGATACGCAGTATTTT
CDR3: CASSLRVLAGGRTDTQYF

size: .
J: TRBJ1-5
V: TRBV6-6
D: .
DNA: TGTGCCAGCAGTTACTCGCTGGGGACATTCCCCCAGCCCCAGCATTTT
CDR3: CASSYSLGTFPQPQHF

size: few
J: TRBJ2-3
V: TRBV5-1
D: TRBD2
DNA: TGCGCCAGCAGCCCCCGGACTAGCGGGAGGGCCCCAGATACGCAGTATTTT
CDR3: CASSPRTSGRAPDTQYF

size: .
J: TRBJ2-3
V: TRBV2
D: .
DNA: TGTGCCAGCAGTGAAAGGTCGACAGATACGCAGTATTTT
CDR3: CASSERSTDTQYF

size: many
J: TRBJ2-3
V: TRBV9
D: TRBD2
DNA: TGTGCCAGCAGCGTAGGGGATAGGGGGACTAGCGGGAGTAGAGATACGCAGTATTTT
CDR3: CASSVGDRGTSGSRDTQYF

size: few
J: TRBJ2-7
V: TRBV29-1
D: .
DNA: TGCAGCGTGACTAGACAGGGTTACGAGCAGTACTTC
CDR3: CSVTRQGYEQYF

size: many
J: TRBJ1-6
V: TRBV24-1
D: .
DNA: TGTGCCACCAGTGACTCTGACCCTAATTCACCCCTCCACTTT
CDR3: CATSDSDPNSPLHF

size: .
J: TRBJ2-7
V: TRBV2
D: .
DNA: TGTGCCAGCAGTGACGGACTACAATACGAGCAGTACTTC
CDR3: CASSDGLQYEQYF

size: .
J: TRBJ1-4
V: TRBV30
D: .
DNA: TGTGCCTGGAGTCGTAAGGGGGAAGCTGAAAAACTGTTTTTT
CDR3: CAWSRKGEAEKLFF

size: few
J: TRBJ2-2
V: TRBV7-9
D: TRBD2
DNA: TGTGCCAGCAGCTTAGCGGGACTAGCGGGAACCGCGGGCACCGGGGAGCTGTTTTTT
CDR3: CASSLAGLAGTAGTGELFF

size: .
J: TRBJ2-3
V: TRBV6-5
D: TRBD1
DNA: TGTGCCAGCAGTTTCAACCCGGGACAGAACACAGATACGCAGTATTTT
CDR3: CASSFNPGQNTDTQYF

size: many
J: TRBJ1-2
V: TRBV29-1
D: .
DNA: TGCAGCGCTGACACGGGTTTGTATGGCTACACCTTC
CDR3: CSADTGLYGYTF

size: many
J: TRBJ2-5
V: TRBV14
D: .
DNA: TGTGCCAGCAGCCAACTCGACACCCAGTACTTC
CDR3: CASSQLDTQYF

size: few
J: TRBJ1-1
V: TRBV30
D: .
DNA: TGTGCCTGGAGCAGGGAATCTGAAGCTTTCTTT
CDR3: CAWSRESEAFF

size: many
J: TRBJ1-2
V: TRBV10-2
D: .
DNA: TGCGCCAGCAGTCCGGGGCTCGAGGATGGCTACACCTTC
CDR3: CASSPGLEDGYTF

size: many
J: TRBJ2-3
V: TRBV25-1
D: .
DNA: TGTGCCAGCAGTGAACTCACAGATACGCAGTATTTT
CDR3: CASSELTDTQYF

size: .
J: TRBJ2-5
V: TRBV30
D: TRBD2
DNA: TGTGCCTGGAAAATGGGACTAGCGGGAGCAGAGACCCAGTACTTC
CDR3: CAWKMGLAGAETQYF

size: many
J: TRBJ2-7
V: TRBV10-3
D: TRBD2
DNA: TGTGCCATCAGCGGAGGACTAGCGGGAGGGGAGCAGTACTTC
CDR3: CAISGGLAGGEQYF

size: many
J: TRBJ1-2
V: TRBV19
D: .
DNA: TGTGCCAGTAGTAATTCTCACAGCTATGGCTACACCTTC
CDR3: CASSNSHSYGYTF

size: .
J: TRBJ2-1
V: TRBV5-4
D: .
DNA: TGTGCCAGCAGCTTTCGGGGGGCCAATGAGCAGTTCTTC
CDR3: CASSFRGANEQFF

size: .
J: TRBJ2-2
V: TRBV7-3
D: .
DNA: TGTGCCAGCAGTCCGCGGGGCGTGACCGGGGAGCTGTTTTTT
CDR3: CASSPRGVTGELFF

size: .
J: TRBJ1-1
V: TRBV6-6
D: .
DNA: TGTGCCAGCACCCTTTCGACAGGTAGCACTGAAGCTTTCTTT
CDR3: CASTLSTGSTEAFF

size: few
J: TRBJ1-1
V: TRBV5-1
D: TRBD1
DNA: TGCGCCAGCAGCTCGGCAGGGGGGAACACTGAAGCTTTCTTT
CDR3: CASSSAGGNTEAFF

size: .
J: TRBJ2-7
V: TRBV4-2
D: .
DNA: TGTGCCAGCAGCCAAGTGGGAGCCTACGAGCAGTACTTC
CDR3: CASSQVGAYEQYF

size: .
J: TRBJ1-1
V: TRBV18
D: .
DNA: TGTGCCAGCTCAAGCACAGTCGTCGAATCTGAAGCTTTCTTT
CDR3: CASSSTVVESEAFF

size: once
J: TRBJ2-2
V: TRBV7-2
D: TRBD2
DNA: TGTGCCAGCAGCATAGCGGGGGGGCGTACCGTGGAGCTGTTTTTT
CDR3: CASSIAGGRTVELFF

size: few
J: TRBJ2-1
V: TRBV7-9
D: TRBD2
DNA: TGTGCCAGCAGCCCCCGGACTAGCGGGGATGGTGAGCAGTTCTTC
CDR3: CASSPRTSGDGEQFF

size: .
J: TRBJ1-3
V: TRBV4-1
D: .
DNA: TGCGCCAGCACCCGAGTCGTCCAGGGATCCTCTGGAAACACCATATATTTT
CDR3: CASTRVVQGSSGNTIYF

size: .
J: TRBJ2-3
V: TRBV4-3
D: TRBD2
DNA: TGCGCCAGCAGCCACGCGGCGGGAGGGTCAGATACGCAGTATTTT
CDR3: CASSHAAGGSDTQYF

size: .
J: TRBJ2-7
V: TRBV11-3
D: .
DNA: TGTGCCAGCAGCCCATTAAGTGGTAGAATTGACGAGCAGTACTTC
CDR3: CASSPLSGRIDEQYF

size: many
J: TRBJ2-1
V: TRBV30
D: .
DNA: TGTGCCTGGAGTAGGCTAGTTCCCTACAATGAGCAGTTCTTC
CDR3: CAWSRLVPYNEQFF

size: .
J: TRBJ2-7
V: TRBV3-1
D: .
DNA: TGTGCCAGCAGCCAATATAATAGCCTCGGCGAGCAGTACTTC
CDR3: CASSQYNSLGEQYF

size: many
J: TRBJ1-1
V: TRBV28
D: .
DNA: TGTGCCAGCAGAGGACGGCCTGAAGCTTTCTTT
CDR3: CASRGRPEAFF